These 6 T cell receptor beta chains share one sample of origin, sequenced in a study of long-term antiretroviral therapy in people with HIV. Survey-level resolution applied to immunoSEQ assay v3.0. Measured with immunoSEQ multiplex PCR; TCRdb has only the in-frame clones, and not every one. The sample carries 30,000 to 40,000 clones, around 79% recorded once. The sample consisted of unsorted PBMCs, taken 3 years after starting antiretroviral therapy. The receptors derive from a man aged 45-65 years with HIV.

The chain is built from TRBV2 and TRBJ1-1, with D unresolved. CDR3 length: 13 amino acids. Trimming cost V 2 bases and J 1 base, with 5 bases left between them. Germline V gives CDR1 SNHLY, CDR2 FYNNEI. The CDR3: CASSENTNTEAFF. CDR3 coding DNA: TGTGCCAGCAGTGAAAACACGAACACTGAAGCTTTCTTT.

The V call is TRBV9, the J call TRBJ1-2; D is possibly TRBD1 (6 bases). The germline gives CDR1 SGDLS, CDR2 YYNGEE. V shed 3 bases and J shed 10 bases, with 19 bases lying between them. The length of the CDR3 is 14 residues. In nucleotides, the CDR3 is TGTGCCAGCAGCGCCGATCTGGGGGGCCCCGACTACACCTTC. Amino acid sequence: CASSADLGGPDYTF.

V usage is TRBV6-5 and J usage is TRBJ1-2; unclear D gene. Trimming shortened V by 6 bases and J by 2 bases, and 13 bases separated the two germline ends. Looked up from germline, CDR1 is MNHEY and CDR2 is SVGAGI. CDR3 length equals 14 residues. CDR3 coding DNA: TGTGCCAGCAGCCCCCTTGAGGGAAACTATGGCTACACCTTC. It encodes CASSPLEGNYGYTF.

V is TRBV27 and J is TRBJ2-5; D is perhaps TRBD1 (6 bases). The CDR3 runs 14 residues. The germline gives CDR1 MNHEY, CDR2 SMNVEV (reference sequence). The germline V and J ends were trimmed by 5 bases and 5 bases, with 15 bases remaining between them. CDR3 sequence (DNA): TGTGCCAGCAGTCCGGACAGTTGGGGGGAGACCCAGTACTTC. This sequence encodes CASSPDSWGETQYF.

The chain has TRBV27 and TRBJ2-1; 9 nucleotides line up with TRBD2. The V gene end was trimmed by 5 bases and the J gene end by 7 bases; junction bases not matched to a gene: 15. CDR3 length: 17 residues. Germline CDR1 and CDR2: MNHEY and SMNVEV (reference sequence). As DNA, the CDR3 is TGTGCCAGCAGTGGGCGGACTAGCGCCTGGAGGGGTAATGAGCAGTTCTTC. Translating it yields CASSGRTSAWRGNEQFF.

The V call is TRBV28, the J call TRBJ2-1; 7 bases agree with TRBD2. This CDR3 has 16 amino acids. Germline V gene data show CDR1 as MDHEN and CDR2 as SYDVKM. With 7 bases clipped from V and 4 bases from J, the junction kept 13 bases outside the gene matches. This chain's CDR3 is CASIPSAAGPYNEQFF. The CDR3 DNA follows: TGTGCCAGCATACCTTCGGCAGCGGGACCTTACAATGAGCAGTTCTTC.